The rows below give T cell receptor beta chains drawn from one sample of a study of OX40 agonist ivuxolimab in advanced cancers. The repertoire was sequenced with immunoSEQ multiplex PCR; TCRdb's copy has only in-frame clones and lacks some. The table lists nearly 80,000 clones, approximately 85% of them singletons. Sequenced here: CD4+ or CD8+ T cells sorted from blood, sampled in a trial of the OX40 agonist ivuxolimab. Every receptor here comes from an adult with an advanced solid tumor such as melanoma, head and neck, liver or kidney cancer. Both conserved end residues are part of each CDR3. A D gene is named only where the DNA matches it firmly. Some rows have no size entry. The others give once, few or many, or a class for an expanded clone.

d_gene: TRBD1; v_gene: TRBV18; abundance: -; j_gene: TRBJ1-1; CDR3aa: CASSGTANTEAFF; CDR3nt: TGTGCCAGCTCCGGGACAGCGAACACTGAAGCTTTCTTT
d_gene: TRBD1; v_gene: TRBV28; abundance: -; j_gene: TRBJ1-1; CDR3aa: CASSLWGQPSNTEAFF; CDR3nt: TGTGCCAGCAGTTTATGGGGACAGCCTTCGAACACTGAAGCTTTCTTT
d_gene: TRBD1; v_gene: TRBV4-3; abundance: -; j_gene: TRBJ2-7; CDR3aa: CASSQDPDRAYEQYF; CDR3nt: TGCGCCAGCAGCCAAGATCCGGACAGGGCCTACGAGCAGTACTTC
d_gene: -; v_gene: TRBV7-9; abundance: -; j_gene: TRBJ1-1; CDR3aa: CASSLGWDEAFF; CDR3nt: TGTGCCAGCAGCTTAGGGTGGGATGAAGCTTTCTTT
d_gene: -; v_gene: TRBV28; abundance: few; j_gene: TRBJ1-1; CDR3aa: CASSSRQLGKAFF; CDR3nt: TGTGCCAGCAGTTCACGACAGTTGGGGAAAGCTTTCTTT
d_gene: -; v_gene: TRBV18; abundance: -; j_gene: TRBJ1-5; CDR3aa: CASSPTEGIGQPQHF; CDR3nt: TGTGCCAGCTCACCGACGGAAGGGATCGGACAGCCCCAGCATTTT
d_gene: -; v_gene: TRBV14; abundance: -; j_gene: TRBJ2-1; CDR3aa: CASSRNPGIGEQFF; CDR3nt: TGTGCCAGCAGCCGAAATCCTGGTATTGGTGAGCAGTTCTTC
d_gene: -; v_gene: TRBV4-1; abundance: -; j_gene: TRBJ2-3; CDR3aa: CASSQWNTDTQYF; CDR3nt: TGCGCCAGCAGCCAATGGAACACAGATACGCAGTATTTT
d_gene: -; v_gene: TRBV27; abundance: -; j_gene: TRBJ1-1; CDR3aa: CASRHGVTEAFF; CDR3nt: TGTGCCAGCAGGCACGGCGTCACTGAAGCTTTCTTT
d_gene: -; v_gene: TRBV7-2; abundance: -; j_gene: TRBJ1-6; CDR3aa: CASSLVGRGSPLHF; CDR3nt: TGTGCCAGCAGCTTAGTGGGTCGCGGTTCACCCCTCCACTTT
d_gene: -; v_gene: TRBV30; abundance: -; j_gene: TRBJ1-3; CDR3aa: CACVVGNTIYF; CDR3nt: TGTGCCTGCGTAGTAGGAAACACCATATATTTT
d_gene: -; v_gene: TRBV4-2; abundance: -; j_gene: TRBJ2-2; CDR3aa: CASSQGSGQYTGELFF; CDR3nt: TGTGCCAGCAGCCAGGGTAGCGGCCAATACACCGGGGAGCTGTTTTTT
d_gene: TRBD1; v_gene: TRBV6-5; abundance: -; j_gene: TRBJ2-7; CDR3aa: CASSRQGSDHEQYF; CDR3nt: TGTGCCAGCAGTCGACAGGGCTCGGACCACGAGCAGTACTTC
d_gene: TRBD1; v_gene: TRBV7-2; abundance: -; j_gene: TRBJ2-7; CDR3aa: CASSPDSGGAYEQYF; CDR3nt: TGTGCCAGCAGTCCCGACTCAGGGGGCGCGTACGAGCAGTACTTC
d_gene: TRBD1; v_gene: TRBV9; abundance: -; j_gene: TRBJ2-1; CDR3aa: CASSDGQGALNEQFF; CDR3nt: TGTGCCAGCAGCGACGGACAGGGCGCTCTCAATGAGCAGTTCTTC
d_gene: -; v_gene: TRBV7-9; abundance: once; j_gene: TRBJ2-7; CDR3aa: CASSLGMGEQYF; CDR3nt: TGTGCCAGCAGCTTAGGTATGGGCGAGCAGTACTTC
d_gene: TRBD1; v_gene: TRBV5-1; abundance: -; j_gene: TRBJ2-3; CDR3aa: CASSLGTGNTDTQYF; CDR3nt: TGCGCCAGCAGCTTGGGGACAGGGAACACAGATACGCAGTATTTT
d_gene: -; v_gene: TRBV6-1; abundance: -; j_gene: TRBJ2-7; CDR3aa: CASSEAVTFSYEQYF; CDR3nt: TGTGCCAGCAGTGAAGCTGTTACCTTCTCCTACGAGCAGTACTTC
d_gene: -; v_gene: TRBV6-4; abundance: -; j_gene: TRBJ2-7; CDR3aa: CASNNNRPPYEQYF; CDR3nt: TGTGCCAGCAACAACAACAGACCCCCCTACGAGCAGTACTTC
d_gene: -; v_gene: TRBV6-5; abundance: -; j_gene: TRBJ1-2; CDR3aa: CASRYPTGRNGYTF; CDR3nt: TGTGCCAGCAGGTACCCTACAGGGCGCAATGGCTACACCTTC
d_gene: -; v_gene: TRBV5-1; abundance: -; j_gene: TRBJ1-1; CDR3aa: CASSVTGNTEAFF; CDR3nt: TGCGCCAGCAGCGTGACAGGTAACACTGAAGCTTTCTTT
d_gene: -; v_gene: TRBV6-1; abundance: -; j_gene: TRBJ1-4; CDR3aa: CASSVGAANEKLFF; CDR3nt: TGTGCCAGCAGTGTGGGGGCCGCTAATGAAAAACTGTTTTTT
d_gene: TRBD2; v_gene: TRBV19; abundance: -; j_gene: TRBJ2-3; CDR3aa: CASGSLRGRGSTDTQYF; CDR3nt: TGTGCCAGTGGATCCCTCCGCGGGAGAGGTAGCACAGATACGCAGTATTTT
d_gene: TRBD1; v_gene: TRBV7-9; abundance: -; j_gene: TRBJ2-5; CDR3aa: CASSTATGGGETQYF; CDR3nt: TGTGCCAGCAGCACTGCGACAGGGGGCGGAGAGACCCAGTACTTC
d_gene: -; v_gene: TRBV6-6; abundance: -; j_gene: TRBJ1-2; CDR3aa: CASSTAGAYGYTF; CDR3nt: TGTGCCAGCAGTACAGCGGGAGCCTATGGCTACACCTTC
d_gene: TRBD1; v_gene: TRBV5-1; abundance: -; j_gene: TRBJ2-2; CDR3aa: CASSLGWTGITGELFF; CDR3nt: TGCGCCAGCAGCTTGGGGTGGACAGGAATCACCGGGGAGCTGTTTTTT
d_gene: -; v_gene: TRBV10-3; abundance: few; j_gene: TRBJ1-6; CDR3aa: CAISEGLYSGGPPLHF; CDR3nt: TGTGCCATCAGTGAAGGTCTGTACTCCGGCGGGCCACCCCTCCACTTT
d_gene: -; v_gene: TRBV25-1; abundance: -; j_gene: TRBJ2-7; CDR3aa: CASSEPGAYEQYF; CDR3nt: TGTGCCAGCAGTGAACCCGGGGCCTACGAGCAGTACTTC
d_gene: -; v_gene: TRBV6-7; abundance: once; j_gene: TRBJ2-7; CDR3aa: CASSSGATNPHEQYF; CDR3nt: TGTGCCAGCAGCTCTGGGGCGACAAATCCCCACGAGCAGTACTTC
d_gene: -; v_gene: TRBV19; abundance: -; j_gene: TRBJ2-3; CDR3aa: CASSSAGNSGTDTQYF; CDR3nt: TGTGCCAGTAGTTCGGCAGGGAATTCGGGCACAGATACGCAGTATTTT